A selection of T cell receptor beta chains follows, all from one sample in a study of blood T cell repertoires in COVID-19. The method was immunoSEQ multiplex PCR; TCRdb's version includes in-frame clones alone and lacks a portion of them. Here the sample spans 25,000 to 35,000 clones, about 84% being singletons. The sequenced sample was peripheral blood. These receptors came from a woman of 80 years or more with acute or convalescent COVID-19. Both conserved end residues are part of each CDR3. Each record gives: CDR3 protein, CDR3 DNA, V gene, D gene, J gene, clone size. The D gene is left open where the match is weak. Clone size, where shown, is once, few, many, or a class for clones that have expanded.

CDR3 protein: CASSLRGQGGVEQYF; CDR3 DNA: TGTGCCAGCAGCTTAAGGGGACAGGGTGGAGTCGAGCAGTACTTC; V gene: TRBV11-2; D gene: TRBD1; J gene: TRBJ2-7; clone size: NA
CDR3 protein: CASSSLGTGGETQYF; CDR3 DNA: TGTGCCAGCAGCTCACTTGGGACAGGGGGGGAGACCCAGTACTTC; V gene: TRBV7-9; D gene: TRBD1; J gene: TRBJ2-5; clone size: NA
CDR3 protein: CATNTDDDGQGDHYEQYF; CDR3 DNA: TGTGCCACCAATACCGACGACGATGGACAGGGGGACCACTACGAGCAGTACTTC; V gene: TRBV28; D gene: TRBD1; J gene: TRBJ2-7; clone size: NA
CDR3 protein: CASRRDRGKETQYF; CDR3 DNA: TGCGCCAGCAGGAGGGACAGGGGCAAAGAGACCCAGTACTTC; V gene: TRBV10-2; D gene: TRBD1; J gene: TRBJ2-5; clone size: NA
CDR3 protein: CATRRGVDQPQHF; CDR3 DNA: TGTGCCACCCGGCGGGGGGTCGATCAGCCCCAGCATTTT; V gene: TRBV21-1; D gene: NA; J gene: TRBJ1-5; clone size: NA
CDR3 protein: CASSYRAGLYEQYF; CDR3 DNA: TGTGCCAGCAGTTACAGAGCAGGACTCTACGAGCAGTACTTC; V gene: TRBV6-5; D gene: NA; J gene: TRBJ2-7; clone size: once
CDR3 protein: CASSLYPPSGTGREKLFF; CDR3 DNA: TGTGCCAGCAGCTTGTACCCCCCGAGTGGGACAGGGAGGGAAAAACTGTTTTTT; V gene: TRBV5-5; D gene: TRBD1; J gene: TRBJ1-4; clone size: few
CDR3 protein: CASSAGRPNSPLHF; CDR3 DNA: TGTGCCAGCAGCGCGGGACGGCCCAATTCACCCCTCCACTTT; V gene: TRBV2; D gene: NA; J gene: TRBJ1-6; clone size: NA
CDR3 protein: CASRRETGAGYEQYF; CDR3 DNA: TGTGCCAGCAGAAGGGAGACAGGGGCCGGGTACGAGCAGTACTTC; V gene: TRBV6-5; D gene: TRBD1; J gene: TRBJ2-7; clone size: NA
CDR3 protein: CAISGTGFASTDTQYF; CDR3 DNA: TGTGCCATCAGTGGTACAGGGTTTGCAAGCACAGATACGCAGTATTTT; V gene: TRBV10-3; D gene: NA; J gene: TRBJ2-3; clone size: few
CDR3 protein: CASSYYLSNAYEQYF; CDR3 DNA: TGTGCCAGCAGTTACTATCTAAGTAACGCCTACGAGCAGTACTTC; V gene: TRBV6-2/TRBV6-3; D gene: NA; J gene: TRBJ2-7; clone size: NA
CDR3 protein: CASSLRGWQETQYF; CDR3 DNA: TGCGCCAGCAGCCTGAGGGGGTGGCAAGAGACCCAGTACTTC; V gene: TRBV5-1; D gene: NA; J gene: TRBJ2-5; clone size: once
CDR3 protein: CSAAGDGNTIYF; CDR3 DNA: TGCAGCGCCGCGGGGGATGGAAACACCATATATTTT; V gene: TRBV29-1; D gene: NA; J gene: TRBJ1-3; clone size: NA
CDR3 protein: CASSLGLAGADTQYF; CDR3 DNA: TGTGCCAGTAGTTTGGGACTAGCGGGAGCAGATACGCAGTATTTT; V gene: TRBV19; D gene: TRBD2; J gene: TRBJ2-3; clone size: NA
CDR3 protein: CASSLNGGAGTDTQYF; CDR3 DNA: TGTGCCAGCAGCTTAAACGGGGGGGCCGGCACAGATACGCAGTATTTT; V gene: TRBV11-3; D gene: TRBD2; J gene: TRBJ2-3; clone size: NA
CDR3 protein: CASSQGLTTYEQYF; CDR3 DNA: TGTGCCAGCAGCCAGGGACTGACCACCTACGAGCAGTACTTC; V gene: TRBV3-1/TRBV3-2; D gene: NA; J gene: TRBJ2-7; clone size: NA
CDR3 protein: CASRQGNTEAFF; CDR3 DNA: TGTGCCAGCAGACAGGGAAACACTGAAGCTTTCTTT; V gene: TRBV18; D gene: TRBD1; J gene: TRBJ1-1; clone size: NA
CDR3 protein: CASSRNWEGTEAFF; CDR3 DNA: TGTGCCAGCAGCCGAAACTGGGAGGGCACTGAAGCTTTCTTT; V gene: TRBV7-9; D gene: NA; J gene: TRBJ1-1; clone size: NA
CDR3 protein: CASSLPQTGATNTEAFF; CDR3 DNA: TGTGCCAGCAGCTTACCACAAACAGGGGCTACGAACACTGAAGCTTTCTTT; V gene: TRBV7-9; D gene: TRBD1; J gene: TRBJ1-1; clone size: few
CDR3 protein: CASSLTDTQGTQYF; CDR3 DNA: TGTGCCAGCAGCTTAACGGACACTCAGGGTACGCAGTATTTT; V gene: TRBV7-9; D gene: NA; J gene: TRBJ2-3; clone size: NA
CDR3 protein: CASSLDGLAVGETQYF; CDR3 DNA: TGCGCCAGCAGCTTGGATGGCCTAGCGGTGGGGGAGACCCAGTACTTC; V gene: TRBV5-1; D gene: TRBD2; J gene: TRBJ2-5; clone size: once
CDR3 protein: CASSKAGTSGYNEQFF; CDR3 DNA: TGCGCCAGCAGTAAAGCCGGGACTAGCGGTTACAATGAGCAGTTCTTC; V gene: TRBV10-1; D gene: TRBD2; J gene: TRBJ2-1; clone size: NA
CDR3 protein: CASRPSGIRDEQYF; CDR3 DNA: TGTGCCAGCAGACCTTCAGGGATCCGCGACGAGCAGTACTTC; V gene: TRBV28; D gene: NA; J gene: TRBJ2-7; clone size: NA
CDR3 protein: CASSLSRQGSGEQYF; CDR3 DNA: TGTGCCAGCAGTTTATCGAGACAGGGGAGCGGCGAGCAGTACTTC; V gene: TRBV27; D gene: TRBD1; J gene: TRBJ2-7; clone size: NA
CDR3 protein: CASSFDGSSYEQYF; CDR3 DNA: TGCGCCAGCAGCTTTGACGGGAGCTCCTACGAGCAGTACTTC; V gene: TRBV5-1; D gene: NA; J gene: TRBJ2-7; clone size: NA
CDR3 protein: CASSPGTANTEAFF; CDR3 DNA: TGTGCCAGCTCACCAGGGACAGCGAACACTGAAGCTTTCTTT; V gene: TRBV18; D gene: TRBD1; J gene: TRBJ1-1; clone size: NA
CDR3 protein: CASASGGADGYTF; CDR3 DNA: TGTGCCAGCGCATCAGGGGGCGCGGATGGCTACACCTTC; V gene: TRBV6-5; D gene: TRBD1; J gene: TRBJ1-2; clone size: NA
CDR3 protein: CASSYWGQGNTGELFF; CDR3 DNA: TGTGCCAGCAGTTACTGGGGACAGGGAAACACCGGGGAGCTGTTTTTT; V gene: TRBV6-5; D gene: TRBD1; J gene: TRBJ2-2; clone size: once
CDR3 protein: CASSQARGTGTGGYTF; CDR3 DNA: TGCGCCAGCAGCCAAGCAAGGGGGACCGGGACGGGAGGCTACACCTTC; V gene: TRBV4-1; D gene: NA; J gene: TRBJ1-2; clone size: NA
CDR3 protein: CASSQASGNTEAFF; CDR3 DNA: TGTGCCAGCAGCCAGGCTAGCGGGAACACTGAAGCTTTCTTT; V gene: TRBV3-1/TRBV3-2; D gene: NA; J gene: TRBJ1-1; clone size: NA
CDR3 protein: CASSPLGSSYNSPLHF; CDR3 DNA: TGTGCCAGCTCACCACTAGGGAGCTCCTATAATTCACCCCTCCACTTT; V gene: TRBV18; D gene: NA; J gene: TRBJ1-6; clone size: NA